A selection of T cell receptor beta chains follows, all from one sample in a study of blood T cells in healthy people across ages. MiXCR was run by TCRdb on the 5' RACE reads, yielding one entry per CDR3 protein. Of 1.5 million to 1.8 million distinct CDR3 sequences listed, approximately 39% are singletons. The sequencing sample was made of blood. The receptors derive from a woman aged 18-30 years in good health. CDR3s include the opening cysteine and the closing phenylalanine or tryptophan. The D gene is left open where the match is weak. Clone size is not always given. Where it is, it says once, few, many or a class for expanded clones.

CDR3 DNA: TGCAGCGTTGGTAGCTTGGCAGAAGAGACCCAGTACTTC
CDR3 protein: CSVGSLAEETQYF
J gene: TRBJ2-5
clone size: .
D gene: .
V gene: TRBV29-1

CDR3 DNA: TGTGCCATCAGTGAGATTAGCGGGGGGCCGGGAGATACGCAGTATTTT
CDR3 protein: CAISEISGGPGDTQYF
J gene: TRBJ2-3
clone size: once
D gene: TRBD2
V gene: TRBV10-3

CDR3 DNA: TGTGCCAGCAGCTTAGAGCTGGTCGGGGAGACCCAGTACTTC
CDR3 protein: CASSLELVGETQYF
J gene: TRBJ2-5
clone size: few
D gene: .
V gene: TRBV7-8

CDR3 DNA: TGTGCCAGCAGCATAGCGGGAGGGAGCTCCTACAATGAGCAGTTCTTC
CDR3 protein: CASSIAGGSSYNEQFF
J gene: TRBJ2-1
clone size: .
D gene: TRBD2
V gene: TRBV9

CDR3 DNA: TGTGCCAGCAGCACGACGACAACTAATGAAAAACTGTTTTTT
CDR3 protein: CASSTTTTNEKLFF
J gene: TRBJ1-4
clone size: few
D gene: .
V gene: TRBV7-8

CDR3 DNA: TGCAGCGTTAACGGACAGGCCACAGATACGCAGTATTTT
CDR3 protein: CSVNGQATDTQYF
J gene: TRBJ2-3
clone size: .
D gene: TRBD1
V gene: TRBV29-1

CDR3 DNA: TGCAGTGTCAAGGGGTACGAGACCCAGTTCTTC
CDR3 protein: CSVKGYETQFF
J gene: TRBJ2-1
clone size: .
D gene: .
V gene: TRBV20-1

CDR3 DNA: TGCGCCAGCAGCCCGGGGACAGGGTGGTTGTATGGCTACACCTTC
CDR3 protein: CASSPGTGWLYGYTF
J gene: TRBJ1-2
clone size: once
D gene: TRBD1
V gene: TRBV4-1

CDR3 DNA: TGTGCCAGCAGTTATTTGACAGTAGAGACCCAGTACTTC
CDR3 protein: CASSYLTVETQYF
J gene: TRBJ2-5
clone size: .
D gene: .
V gene: TRBV6-6

CDR3 DNA: TGTGCCAGCAGCTTAGGTCCCCCGGACTACAATACGCAGTATTTT
CDR3 protein: CASSLGPPDYNTQYF
J gene: TRBJ2-3
clone size: .
D gene: .
V gene: TRBV11-3

CDR3 DNA: TGTGCCACCAGTGATTTGAATCATGGCTACACCTTC
CDR3 protein: CATSDLNHGYTF
J gene: TRBJ1-2
clone size: few
D gene: .
V gene: TRBV24-1

CDR3 DNA: TGTGCCAGCACCTTGTCCCCCTACGAGCAGTACTTC
CDR3 protein: CASTLSPYEQYF
J gene: TRBJ2-7
clone size: .
D gene: .
V gene: TRBV7-9

CDR3 DNA: TGTGCCACCAGTGATACGAGCTCCTACGAGCAGTACTTC
CDR3 protein: CATSDTSSYEQYF
J gene: TRBJ2-7
clone size: once
D gene: .
V gene: TRBV24-1

CDR3 DNA: TGTGCCATCACCTCGGGACTAGCGGGGAAAGAGACCCAGTACTTC
CDR3 protein: CAITSGLAGKETQYF
J gene: TRBJ2-5
clone size: .
D gene: TRBD2
V gene: TRBV10-3

CDR3 DNA: TGTGCCAGCAGCTACGGGGTGAATGAAAAACTGTTTTTT
CDR3 protein: CASSYGVNEKLFF
J gene: TRBJ1-4
clone size: .
D gene: .
V gene: TRBV7-9

CDR3 DNA: TGCAGCGTAGGGCGGGGGGCAGCCCAAGAGACCCAGTACTTC
CDR3 protein: CSVGRGAAQETQYF
J gene: TRBJ2-5
clone size: few
D gene: TRBD2
V gene: TRBV29-1

CDR3 DNA: TGTGCCAGCAGTGTACCCCAATACAACTATGGCTACACCTTC
CDR3 protein: CASSVPQYNYGYTF
J gene: TRBJ1-2
clone size: .
D gene: .
V gene: TRBV28

CDR3 DNA: TGTGCCAGCAGTTCCCCGTCTTGGAGCTCCTACAATGAGCAGTTCTTC
CDR3 protein: CASSSPSWSSYNEQFF
J gene: TRBJ2-1
clone size: few
D gene: .
V gene: TRBV28

CDR3 DNA: TGCGCCAGTTGTCTCGACGGGTACTCCTACAATGAGCAGTTCTTC
CDR3 protein: CASCLDGYSYNEQFF
J gene: TRBJ2-1
clone size: few
D gene: .
V gene: TRBV5-1

CDR3 DNA: TGTGCCAGCAGCCTTAGGGCGGGACTAGCGCTTGAGCCCTACAATGAGCAGTACTTC
CDR3 protein: CASSLRAGLALEPYNEQYF
J gene: TRBJ2-7
clone size: .
D gene: TRBD2
V gene: TRBV11-2

CDR3 DNA: TGCAGTGCTAGAGATCGAGGCGGGAACTATGGCTACACCTTC
CDR3 protein: CSARDRGGNYGYTF
J gene: TRBJ1-2
clone size: .
D gene: .
V gene: TRBV20-1

CDR3 DNA: TGTGCCAGCAGCGGGGAACTAGCGGGCCTCTACAATGAGCAGTTCTTC
CDR3 protein: CASSGELAGLYNEQFF
J gene: TRBJ2-1
clone size: .
D gene: TRBD2
V gene: TRBV9

CDR3 DNA: TGCGCCAGCAGCCAAGATGCACTAGCAGGCGATGAGCAGTTCTTC
CDR3 protein: CASSQDALAGDEQFF
J gene: TRBJ2-1
clone size: .
D gene: .
V gene: TRBV4-3

CDR3 DNA: TGTGCCAGCAGTTCCCAACAGGGGCGGGAGACCCAGTACTTC
CDR3 protein: CASSSQQGRETQYF
J gene: TRBJ2-5
clone size: few
D gene: TRBD1
V gene: TRBV27

CDR3 DNA: TGTGCCAGCAGCTTAGCGAACAGGGGGGTGGCCACAGATACGCAGTATTTT
CDR3 protein: CASSLANRGVATDTQYF
J gene: TRBJ2-3
clone size: .
D gene: TRBD1
V gene: TRBV7-2

CDR3 DNA: TGCGCCAGCAGACCATCCTATCGACAGACTGGCGGCTACACCTTC
CDR3 protein: CASRPSYRQTGGYTF
J gene: TRBJ1-2
clone size: .
D gene: .
V gene: TRBV5-1

CDR3 DNA: TGTGCCAGTACAGGGGCTCCCTCCTACAATGAGCAGTACTTC
CDR3 protein: CASTGAPSYNEQYF
J gene: TRBJ2-7
clone size: .
D gene: .
V gene: TRBV19

CDR3 DNA: TGTGCCAGCAGCGCCACCGGGACAGGGGTTGTAGAGACCCAGTACTTC
CDR3 protein: CASSATGTGVVETQYF
J gene: TRBJ2-5
clone size: .
D gene: TRBD1
V gene: TRBV7-3

CDR3 DNA: TGTGCCAGCCACCTGTACAACTACGAGCAGTACTTC
CDR3 protein: CASHLYNYEQYF
J gene: TRBJ2-7
clone size: few
D gene: .
V gene: TRBV6-2/TRBV6-3

CDR3 DNA: TGTGCCAGCAGCCAAGCCATCACCTACGAGCAGTACTTC
CDR3 protein: CASSQAITYEQYF
J gene: TRBJ2-7
clone size: few
D gene: .
V gene: TRBV14

CDR3 DNA: TGCGCCAGCAGCGCATCCATACTAGCGGAGGCCCACAATGAGCAGTTCTTC
CDR3 protein: CASSASILAEAHNEQFF
J gene: TRBJ2-1
clone size: .
D gene: TRBD2
V gene: TRBV5-1

CDR3 DNA: TGTGCCAGCAGCTTAGTGACAGCGGGAGCGGAAGATACGCAGTATTTT
CDR3 protein: CASSLVTAGAEDTQYF
J gene: TRBJ2-3
clone size: .
D gene: TRBD2
V gene: TRBV7-2

CDR3 DNA: TGTGCCAGCAGCTTACCCGGGATCGACTATGGCTACACCTTC
CDR3 protein: CASSLPGIDYGYTF
J gene: TRBJ1-2
clone size: .
D gene: .
V gene: TRBV7-9

CDR3 DNA: TGCGCCAGCAGCCAAGAATTGGGACAGGGAAGAGGGGCTAACTATGGCTACACCTTC
CDR3 protein: CASSQELGQGRGANYGYTF
J gene: TRBJ1-2
clone size: .
D gene: TRBD1
V gene: TRBV4-3

CDR3 DNA: TGTGCCAGCAGTTTTAGGCCCCGAGCCAAAAACATTCAGTACTTC
CDR3 protein: CASSFRPRAKNIQYF
J gene: TRBJ2-4
clone size: .
D gene: .
V gene: TRBV12-3/TRBV12-4

CDR3 DNA: TGCAGCGTTGCACAGGGCCGGGAGACCCAGTACTTC
CDR3 protein: CSVAQGRETQYF
J gene: TRBJ2-5
clone size: .
D gene: .
V gene: TRBV29-1

CDR3 DNA: TGTGCCACCAGTGATTCGAGACAGGGTAACACTGAAGCTTTCTTT
CDR3 protein: CATSDSRQGNTEAFF
J gene: TRBJ1-1
clone size: .
D gene: TRBD1
V gene: TRBV24-1

CDR3 DNA: TGTGCCAGCAGTTTCATCCTTTCCTACAATGAGCAGTTCTTC
CDR3 protein: CASSFILSYNEQFF
J gene: TRBJ2-1
clone size: .
D gene: .
V gene: TRBV28

CDR3 DNA: TGCGCCAGCAGCCATCCAAAGGGCGGGAGGTTACAAGAGACCCAGTACTTC
CDR3 protein: CASSHPKGGRLQETQYF
J gene: TRBJ2-5
clone size: .
D gene: TRBD2
V gene: TRBV4-3

CDR3 DNA: TGTGCCAGTAAGACGGCCAGGACATCATCCTACAATGAGCAGTTCTTC
CDR3 protein: CASKTARTSSYNEQFF
J gene: TRBJ2-1
clone size: few
D gene: .
V gene: TRBV19

CDR3 DNA: TGTGCCAGCAGCGGGGGCCAGAACACTGAAGCTTTCTTT
CDR3 protein: CASSGGQNTEAFF
J gene: TRBJ1-1
clone size: few
D gene: .
V gene: TRBV9

CDR3 DNA: TGTGCCAGCAGCGTATCGGGGGACACAACCTACGAGCAGTACTTC
CDR3 protein: CASSVSGDTTYEQYF
J gene: TRBJ2-7
clone size: .
D gene: .
V gene: TRBV9

CDR3 DNA: TGTGCCAGTGCGGGACCAAGCTACGAGCAGTACTTC
CDR3 protein: CASAGPSYEQYF
J gene: TRBJ2-7
clone size: .
D gene: .
V gene: TRBV11-2

CDR3 DNA: TGTGCCAGCAGCTTAGCGAGGCCAGGTTCTGGCACTGAAGCTTTCTTT
CDR3 protein: CASSLARPGSGTEAFF
J gene: TRBJ1-1
clone size: .
D gene: .
V gene: TRBV7-2

CDR3 DNA: TGTGCCAGCACCCACTCTGACAGGGGGATCGGTGAAGCTTTCTTT
CDR3 protein: CASTHSDRGIGEAFF
J gene: TRBJ1-1
clone size: .
D gene: .
V gene: TRBV21-1